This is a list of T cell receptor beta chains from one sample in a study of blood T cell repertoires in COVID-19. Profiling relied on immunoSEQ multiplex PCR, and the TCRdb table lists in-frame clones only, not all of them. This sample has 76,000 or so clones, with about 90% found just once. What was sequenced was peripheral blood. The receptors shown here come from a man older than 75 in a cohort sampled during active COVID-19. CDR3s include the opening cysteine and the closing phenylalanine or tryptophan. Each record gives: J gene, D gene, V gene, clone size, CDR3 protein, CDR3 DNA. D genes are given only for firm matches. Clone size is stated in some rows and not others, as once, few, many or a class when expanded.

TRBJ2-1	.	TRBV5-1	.	CASSLGGSSYNEQFF	TGCGCCAGCAGCTTGGGTGGCTCCTCCTACAATGAGCAGTTCTTC
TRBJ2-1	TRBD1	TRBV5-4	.	CASSEQGARLYNEQFF	TGTGCCAGCAGCGAACAGGGGGCGCGCCTTTACAATGAGCAGTTCTTC
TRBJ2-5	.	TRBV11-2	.	CASTIMTGQRETQYF	TGTGCCAGCACCATCATGACCGGACAGAGGGAGACCCAGTACTTC
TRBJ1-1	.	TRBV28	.	CASTPLPGIAAFF	TGTGCCAGCACACCCCTGCCGGGCATAGCGGCTTTCTTT
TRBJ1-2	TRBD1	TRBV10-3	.	CAISEPTGQGNYGYTF	TGTGCCATCAGTGAGCCAACGGGACAGGGAAACTATGGCTACACCTTC
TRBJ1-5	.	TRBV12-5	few	CASGLEGDQPQHF	TGTGCTAGTGGTTTAGAGGGCGATCAGCCCCAGCATTTT
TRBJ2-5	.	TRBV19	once	CASTPGGVETQYF	TGTGCCAGTACCCCCGGGGGTGTTGAGACCCAGTACTTC
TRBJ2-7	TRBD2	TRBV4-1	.	CASSRQTSGGAYEQYF	TGCGCCAGCAGCCGCCAGACTAGCGGGGGGGCCTACGAGCAGTACTTC
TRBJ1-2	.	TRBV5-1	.	CASSLEGSGDGYTF	TGCGCCAGCAGCTTGGAGGGTTCAGGGGATGGCTACACCTTC
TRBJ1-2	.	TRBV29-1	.	CSVVGGGYTF	TGCAGCGTTGTGGGGGGTGGCTACACCTTC
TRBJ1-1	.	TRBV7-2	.	CASSTEIRASEAFF	TGTGCCAGCAGCACAGAAATCAGGGCGAGTGAAGCTTTCTTT
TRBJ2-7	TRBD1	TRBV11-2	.	CASSFLRGRSYEQYF	TGTGCCAGCAGCTTTCTCAGGGGGAGAAGCTACGAGCAGTACTTC
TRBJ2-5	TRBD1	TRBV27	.	CASRLAGTGLETQYF	TGTGCCAGCAGGCTGGCCGGGACAGGGCTAGAGACCCAGTACTTC
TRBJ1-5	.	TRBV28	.	CASSGQAINQPQHF	TGTGCCAGCAGTGGGCAGGCCATCAATCAGCCCCAGCATTTT
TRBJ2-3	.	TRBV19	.	CASSIWGLGRGADTQYF	TGTGCCAGTAGTATATGGGGCCTTGGCCGCGGAGCAGATACGCAGTATTTT
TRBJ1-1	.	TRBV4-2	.	CASSPSRGGQLNTEAFF	TGTGCCAGCAGCCCGAGTCGGGGAGGGCAGCTGAACACTGAAGCTTTCTTT
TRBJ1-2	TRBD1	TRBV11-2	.	CASSSGLGQGYGYTF	TGTGCCAGCAGCTCCGGGCTGGGACAGGGCTATGGCTACACCTTC